The 14 T cell receptor beta chains below were found in one sample sequenced in a study of T cell repertoires in ileal Crohn's disease. Produced via immunoSEQ multiplex PCR; TCRdb's table is partial and in-frame only. This sample has about 12,000 clones, with around 83% found just once. Time point in this sample: neoterminal ileum biopsy at postoperative endoscopy, about 6 months after surgery. Specimen: ileal tissue. These receptors originate from an adult with Crohn's disease.

This rearrangement joins TRBV10-3 to TRBJ1-6; no clear D gene. Trimming took off 0 bases at V and 7 bases at J, with 13 bases between the two ends. Germline loops: CDR1 ENHRY, CDR2 SYGVKD. The CDR3 length is 16 residues. CDR3 residues: CAISESGWAGNSPLHF. As DNA, the CDR3 is TGTGCCATCAGTGAGTCGGGATGGGCGGGGAATTCACCCCTCCACTTT.

This clone was detected only a few times. The CDR3 DNA is TGTGCCAGTAGTCCCACAGGGAAATGGAGTGGCAATCAGCCCCAGCATTTT. This encodes CASSPTGKWSGNQPQHF. The J gene is TRBJ1-5, the V gene TRBV19; possibly TRBD1 for D (6 bases). The germline V and J ends were trimmed by 5 bases and 2 bases, with 19 bases remaining between them. The germline V gene has CDR1 LNHDA and CDR2 SQIVND (reference sequence). This CDR3 has 17 amino acids.

The chain uses TRBV27 and TRBJ2-7; 11 nucleotides align to TRBD1. CDR1 is MNHEY, CDR2 SMNVEV, per germline (reference sequence). CDR3 size: 14 residues. Trimming at V came to 8 bases and at J to 1 base, leaving 4 bases not matched to a gene. In nucleotides, the CDR3 is TGTGCCAGCGGGACAGGGGGAGATTCCTACGAGCAGTACTTC. Its protein is CASGTGGDSYEQYF.

The V call is TRBV7-2, the J call TRBJ2-1; possible D gene TRBD2, 7 bases. V was shortened by 0 bases and J by 9 bases, with 12 bases between the two germline ends. CDR3 size: 14 residues. Germline lookup yields CDR1 SGHTA and CDR2 FQGNSA. The CDR3 bases are TGTGCCAGCAGCTTAGCGGGGGGGCTGGGTGAGCAGTTCTTC. It encodes CASSLAGGLGEQFF.

The J gene is TRBJ2-7, the V gene TRBV7-6; 8 nucleotides agree with TRBD1. Germline CDR1 is SGHVS and CDR2 is FNYEAQ. V lost 4 bases and J lost 6; bases outside the gene matches: 2. This CDR3 is built from 12 residues. The CDR3 sequence is CASSSDRGEQYF. CDR3 sequence (DNA): TGTGCCAGCAGCTCAGACAGGGGCGAGCAGTACTTC.

CDR3 bases: TGTGCCAGTAGTAGGGGGGGATCCCCGGTAGGCAAAAACATTCAGTACTTC. This sequence encodes CASSRGGSPVGKNIQYF. The chain combines TRBV19 with TRBJ2-4; 7 bases are a match to TRBD2. V gave up 4 bases and J gave up 3 bases; unmatched junction bases: 12. CDR3 length: 17 residues. Germline-derived CDR1 and CDR2 are LNHDA and SQIVND (reference sequence).

V gene TRBV4-1 combines with J gene TRBJ2-1; no reliable D call. Germline lookup yields CDR1 MGHRA and CDR2 YSYEKL. CDR3 length equals 15 residues. V was shortened by 1 base and J by 8 bases, with 15 bases between the two germline ends. CDR3 amino acids: CASSQGEVTDDEQFF. Here the CDR3 DNA reads TGCGCCAGCAGCCAAGGTGAGGTCACCGACGATGAGCAGTTCTTC.

The chain is built from TRBV29-1 and TRBJ2-1; 15 bases match TRBD2. The CDR3 loop spans 13 amino acids. J lost 15 bases, V lost 7 bases, and 10 bases had no gene match. Germline V gene data show CDR1 as SQVTM and CDR2 as ANQGSEA. CDR3 region: CSARGTSGRIRFF. The CDR3 DNA sequence: TGCAGCGCTCGAGGGACTAGCGGGAGGATACGGTTCTTC.

This chain links TRBV18 with TRBJ1-5; no reliable D call. The CDR3 length is 16 residues. Germline CDR1 and CDR2: KGHSH and LQKENI. The V end lost 2 bases, the J end lost 0 bases, and 11 bases lay between the germline ends. Here the CDR3 DNA reads TGTGCCAGCTCACCAGAGGGCCCTTATAGCAATCAGCCCCAGCATTTT. Translated: CASSPEGPYSNQPQHF.

This chain joins TRBV7-9 and TRBJ2-2; 8 bases fit TRBD2. J was trimmed by 4 bases and V by 3 bases; bases with no gene match: 10. The CDR3 is 17 amino acids. Per the germline V gene, CDR1 is SEHNR and CDR2 is FQNEAQ (reference sequence). CDR3 sequence reads: CASSFWSGSGSTGELFF. The CDR3 region has the DNA TGTGCCAGCAGCTTCTGGAGCGGGAGTGGTAGCACCGGGGAGCTGTTTTTT.

This rearrangement joins TRBV29-1 to TRBJ1-1; maybe TRBD1 (6 bases). This CDR3 comprises 11 residues. Germline-derived CDR1 and CDR2 are SQVTM and ANQGSEA. Trimming left V 7 bases short and J 10 bases short, with 16 bases between. DNA of the CDR3: TGCAGCGCAGGGCAGGGGACGGGAGCTTTCTTT. Its translation: CSAGQGTGAFF.

The chain couples TRBV7-9 to TRBJ2-7; 7 bases line up with TRBD2. Germline values: CDR1 SEHNR, CDR2 FQNEAQ (reference sequence). V dropped 3 bases and J dropped 7; count of bases not matched to a gene: 9. The CDR3 runs to 14 residues. CDR3 in DNA: TGTGCCAGCAGCTTGGGCGGGAGCTGGTGGGAGCAGTACTTC. It translates to CASSLGGSWWEQYF.

V usage is TRBV9 and J usage is TRBJ1-2, with D maybe TRBD1 (6 bases). Germline V gene data show CDR1 as SGDLS and CDR2 as YYNGEE. Trimming left V 3 bases short and J 6 bases short, with 18 bases between. The CDR3 runs to 15 residues. CDR3 region: CASSAQGTGRNGYTF. The CDR3 bases are TGTGCCAGCAGCGCCCAGGGTACAGGGCGAAATGGCTACACCTTC. Full variable domain (outside the CDR3, taken from reference TRBV9 and TRBJ1-2): DSGVTQTPKHLITATGQRVTLRCSPRSGDLSVYWYQQSLDQGLQFLIQYYNGEERAKGNILERFSAQQFPDLHSELNLSSLELGDSALYFCASSAQGTGRNGYTFGSGTRLTVV.

This clone was counted once. CDR3 loop: CASRELSYGYTF. CDR3 bases: TGTGCCAGCAGGGAGTTGAGCTATGGCTACACCTTC. The V and J genes are TRBV6-6 and TRBJ1-2; D is ambiguous. The germline V gene has CDR1 MNHNY and CDR2 SVGAGI (reference sequence). The CDR3 runs 12 residues. Trimming cost V 6 bases and J 4 bases, with 9 bases left between them.